This T cell receptor (beta chain) was documented in a study of T cell responses to AZD1222 COVID-19 vaccine. Profiling relied on immunoSEQ multiplex PCR, and the TCRdb table lists in-frame clones only, not all of them. The repertoire includes around 150,000 clones, under 95% of them detected once, and around 1.3% sits in the top ten. Findings and caveats of the study: Repertoires were obtained solely post-peak T cell response.

The V end was cut by 4 bases, the J end by 3 bases, with 24 bases between. CDR1 and CDR2 (germline): LNHDA, SQIVND (reference sequence). The CDR3 consists of 19 residues. A word on this clone: Its antigen is unidentified.

The receptor was derived from an adult in good health. This sample comprised peripheral blood, obtained on day 0 of AZD1222 vaccination. The V gene is TRBV19, the J gene TRBJ2-2; D may be TRBD1 (6 bases). The CDR3 DNA sequence: TGTGCCAGTAGTACTACCGGGACATTAGTCCCACAGCACACCGGGGAGCTGTTTTTT. This encodes CASSTTGTLVPQHTGELFF.